This TCR beta chain was recorded in a study of blood T cell repertoires in COVID-19. Overall study context: The cDNA or gDNA used as material had been derived from T cells, B-cell-depleted T cells, or PBMCs.

This clone was recorded a few times. Sequencing was performed with immunoSEQ multiplex PCR; in TCRdb, only in-frame clones are kept and a portion is missing. The repertoire has 150,000 to 200,000 clones, approximately 87% of them found once; the top ten carry 0.6% to 0.9%. This TCR was recovered from a woman aged 70-85 years with acute or convalescent COVID-19. Sequenced material: peripheral blood.

The CDR3 loop reads CASSLEGLAGEQFF. The CDR3 coding sequence is TGCGCCAGCAGCTTGGAGGGACTAGCGGGCGAGCAGTTCTTC. The chain employs TRBV5-1 and TRBJ2-1; 12 positions match TRBD2. This CDR3 region has 14 residues. CDR1 and CDR2 (germline): SGHRS, YFSETQ. The trim removed 0 bases at V and 10 bases at J, leaving 2 bases unmatched. Full variable domain (rest looked up from reference TRBV5-1 and TRBJ2-1): KAGVTQTPRYLIKTRGQQVTLSCSPISGHRSVSWYQQTPGQGLQFLFEYFSETQRNKGNFPGRFSGRQFSNSRSEMNVSTLELGDSALYLCASSLEGLAGEQFFGPGTRLTVL.